The rows below give T cell receptor beta chains drawn from one sample of a study of T cells in Graves' hyperthyroidism and ophthalmopathy. One entry per CDR3 protein, called by TCRdb with MiXCR from the multiplex PCR reads. Altogether nearly 600,000 distinct CDR3 sequences are present, 14% being singletons, with the ten largest covering roughly 5.5%. Input material: blood. The receptors here all came from a woman aged 25-40 years with Graves' hyperthyroidism that later progressed to Graves' ophthalmopathy. CDR3s leave out the opening cysteine and the closing phenylalanine or tryptophan.

CDR3aa | j_gene | v_gene
ASSMGLAEETQY | TRBJ2-5 | TRBV5-4
SVEVPDRDNTIY | TRBJ1-3 | TRBV29-1
SARGGAVNTEAF | TRBJ1-1 | TRBV20-1
ASSLDRGLGNEQF | TRBJ2-1 | TRBV7-6
ASSEREGKGRAVAF | TRBJ1-1 | TRBV6-2/TRBV6-3
ASSFDPSYNEQF | TRBJ2-1 | TRBV7-3
SARGGSNEQF | TRBJ2-1 | TRBV20-1
ASRPDQAGTGELF | TRBJ2-2 | TRBV2
ASSPDRGFSNQPQH | TRBJ1-5 | TRBV28
ASSFLVSSGRRDEQF | TRBJ2-1 | TRBV28
ASSLIPGWRQNTEAF | TRBJ1-1 | TRBV28
VSSLEGVLQETQY | TRBJ2-5 | TRBV7-9
SASLRAGAGELF | TRBJ2-2 | TRBV20-1
ASSKINNEQF | TRBJ2-1 | TRBV28
ASSSRLGSTGELF | TRBJ2-2 | TRBV5-6
ASSLPLPRGDTEAF | TRBJ1-1 | TRBV28
ASGENTEAF | TRBJ1-1 | TRBV6-1
ASSLGPSYEQY | TRBJ2-7 | TRBV12-3/TRBV12-4
SAPLFRGANEQF | TRBJ2-1 | TRBV20-1
ASSEKGGPYNEQF | TRBJ2-1 | TRBV2
ASSFGAGGKTQY | TRBJ2-5 | TRBV7-9